Each of the 27 T cell receptor beta chains below was sequenced from the same sample in a study of shared clonotypes between healthy human individuals. The repertoire was sequenced with immunoSEQ multiplex PCR; TCRdb's copy has only in-frame clones and lacks some. The table has about 230,000 clones, 50% to 80% seen once. Sequencing was done on a sample of memory CD4+ T cells sorted from blood. Subset described: CD45RA-negative fraction. The receptor source for this set is a man aged 30-40 years in good health.

In regard to this clone: A read error may produce the germline difference seen at one junction end. V and J are TRBV7-7 and TRBJ2-3; perhaps TRBD1 as D (6 bases). The CDR3 has 15 residues. Germline assignment: CDR1 SSHAT and CDR2 FNYEAQ (reference sequence). CDR3 bases: TGTGCTAGCAGCCATGCAGGGGCTTCGACAGATACGCAGTATTTT. This sequence encodes CASSHAGASTDTQYF.

The chain couples TRBV2 to TRBJ1-2; 8 bases map to TRBD1. Trimming took 5 bases from V and 5 from J; bases not matched to a gene: 4. Per germline, CDR1 SNHLY and CDR2 FYNNEI. CDR3 size: 13 residues. The CDR3 DNA reads TGTGCCAGCAGTCGACAGGGGTATTATGGCTACACCTTC. Its protein product is CASSRQGYYGYTF.

The chain combines TRBV4-3 with TRBJ2-2; 8 bases are shared with TRBD2. J was trimmed by 4 bases and V by 2 bases; bases with no gene match: 6. Germline CDR1 and CDR2: LGHNA and YSLEER. The CDR3 spans 16 residues. CDR3 in amino acids: CASSQQAGAATGELFF. The CDR3 DNA reads as TGCGCCAGCAGCCAACAAGCGGGAGCGGCCACCGGGGAGCTGTTTTTT.

This clone was seen just once. The J gene is TRBJ2-2, the V gene TRBV5-5, with D possibly being TRBD2 (5 bases). Per the germline V gene, CDR1 is SGHKS and CDR2 is YYEKEE (reference sequence). Trimming pared 0 bases from V and 4 bases from J, leaving 10 bases between. The CDR3 spans 15 residues. CDR3 sequence (DNA): TGTGCCAGCAGCTTGGCTCTGGGGAGCACCGGGGAGCTGTTTTTT. Translating gives CASSLALGSTGELFF.

This chain uses TRBV6-6 with TRBJ2-5; 9 bases line up with TRBD1. Germline V gene lookup returns CDR1 MNHNY and CDR2 SVGAGI (reference sequence). This CDR3 has 16 amino acids. The V and J ends lost 5 bases and 5 bases, in that order; junction bases with no gene match: 12. CDR3 protein: CASSVPLGTGKETQYF. In DNA form, the CDR3 reads TGTGCCAGCAGTGTTCCTCTTGGGACAGGGAAGGAGACCCAGTACTTC.

The rearrangement uses TRBV5-1 and TRBJ2-1; D not certain. The V end lost 0 bases, the J end lost 5 bases, and 9 bases lay between the germline ends. CDR1 is SGHRS and CDR2 is YFSETQ in the germline V gene. The CDR3 sequence is 14 residues long. The CDR3 DNA sequence: TGCGCCAGCAGCTTGGACTACCTGAACAATGAGCAGTTCTTC. It specifies CASSLDYLNNEQFF.

This clone has more than one count but fewer than ten. The rearrangement links TRBV5-6 to TRBJ2-3; D not resolved. This CDR3 comprises 14 residues. CDR1 and CDR2 from the germline V gene are SGHDT and YYEEEE. V shed 4 bases and J shed 0 bases, with 9 bases lying between them. The CDR3 nucleotides read TGTGCCAGCAGCCCGCGGTGGAGCACAGATACGCAGTATTTT. This encodes CASSPRWSTDTQYF.

The CDR3 DNA is TGCGCCAGCAGTCAATGGAGAGCGGATTACTATGGCTACACCTTC. This translates into CASSQWRADYYGYTF. The chain links TRBV23-1 to TRBJ1-2; D gene uncertain. TRBV23-1 is assigned to the ORF class and has an uncertain function. Trimming left V 1 base short and J 3 bases short, with 12 bases between. The CDR3 has 15 amino acids.

The chain joins TRBV7-2 to TRBJ1-2, with D perhaps TRBD1 (5 bases). Trimming shortened V by 2 bases and J by 6 bases, and 13 bases separated the two germline ends. The CDR3 loop spans 14 amino acids. Germline V gene data show CDR1 as SGHTA and CDR2 as FQGNSA. The CDR3 protein is CASSLSSREDGYTF. Here the CDR3 DNA reads TGTGCCAGCAGCTTAAGTTCCAGGGAGGATGGCTACACCTTC.

This rearrangement joins TRBV19 to TRBJ1-2, with TRBD1 matching 7 bases. Germline V gene sequence: CDR1 LNHDA, CDR2 SQIVND (reference sequence). J lost 9 bases, V lost 6 bases, and 4 bases had no gene match. This CDR3 has 11 amino acids. The CDR3 nucleotides read TGTGCCAGTAGCCTACAGGGGCGCTACACCTTC. Its translation: CASSLQGRYTF. The variable domain in full, completed from reference TRBV19 and TRBJ1-2, reads DGGITQSPKYLFRKEGQNVTLSCEQNLNHDAMYWYRQDPGQGLRLIYYSQIVNDFQKGDIAEGYSVSREKKESFPLTVTSAQKNPTAFYLCASSLQGRYTFGSGTRLTVV.

The genes are TRBV28 and TRBJ2-1; 11 nucleotides line up with TRBD2. J gave up 2 bases and V 3 bases, and 3 bases lay outside the gene matches. This CDR3 has 16 residues. Germline V gene lookup returns CDR1 MDHEN and CDR2 SYDVKM. The DNA for the CDR3 is TGTGCCAGCAGTTTTTCGACTAGCGGGACCTACAATGAGCAGTTCTTC. Its protein is CASSFSTSGTYNEQFF.

This clone was recorded once. V and J are TRBV18 and TRBJ2-1; 10 nucleotides line up with TRBD2. This CDR3 contains 20 residues. The germline V gene encodes CDR1 KGHSH and CDR2 LQKENI. V shed 6 bases, J shed 0 bases, and the junction held 17 bases outside the gene matches. This chain's CDR3 is CASSFRRLAGDPRSYNEQFF. CDR3 DNA: TGTGCCAGCTCCTTCCGCCGCCTAGCGGGAGATCCCCGCTCCTACAATGAGCAGTTCTTC.

J is TRBJ2-7 and V is TRBV6-1; 9 positions match TRBD1. The CDR3 loop spans 17 amino acids. Germline lookup yields CDR1 MNHNS and CDR2 SASEGT. The trim removed 3 bases at V and 2 bases at J, leaving 11 bases unmatched. CDR3 nucleotides: TGTGCCAGCAGTGATGCCCAGGGGACAGGGTGGGCCTACGAGCAGTACTTC. Protein product: CASSDAQGTGWAYEQYF.

As to this clone: The same CDR3 arises from other DNA sequences in this sample as well. The rearrangement joins TRBV7-2 to TRBJ2-1; D uncertain. From germline, CDR1 is SGHTA and CDR2 FQGNSA. Trimming removed 2 bases from V and 7 bases from J, with 6 bases in between. The CDR3 consists of 12 residues. The CDR3 nucleotides are TGTGCCAGCAGCTTAATGGGGAATGAGCAGTTCTTC. Amino acid sequence: CASSLMGNEQFF.

Only a few counts were recorded for this clone. This chain connects TRBV6-1 to TRBJ2-3; D is undetermined. Per germline, CDR1 MNHNS and CDR2 SASEGT. The CDR3 consists of 12 residues. The V end lost 5 bases, the J end lost 4 bases, and 7 bases lay between the germline ends. The CDR3 sequence: CASSRVPDTQYF. In nucleotides, the CDR3 is TGTGCCAGCAGTAGAGTCCCAGATACGCAGTATTTT.

The chain's CDR3 is CAWGIAGGPYYEQYF. The CDR3 bases are TGTGCCTGGGGGATAGCGGGAGGGCCTTACTACGAGCAGTACTTC. V is TRBV30 and J is TRBJ2-7, with 11 bases aligning to TRBD2. The CDR3 length is 15 residues. Per the germline V gene, CDR1 is GTSNPN and CDR2 is SVGIG (reference sequence). Trimming cost V 5 bases and J 3 bases; bases outside gene matches: 9.

This clone has just one count. V usage is TRBV5-4 and J usage is TRBJ2-3, with D perhaps matching TRBD1 (6 bases). CDR1 is SGHNT and CDR2 is YYREEE in the germline V gene (reference sequence). The CDR3 runs 14 residues. Trimming removed 4 bases at V and 1 base at J, with 10 bases between. Written as DNA, the CDR3 is TGTGCCAGCAGCCCCACAGGGCGCACAGATACGCAGTATTTT. Residues: CASSPTGRTDTQYF.

The chain is built from TRBV18 and TRBJ2-7; TRBD2 aligns across 9 bases. Germline assignment: CDR1 KGHSH and CDR2 LQKENI. The CDR3 has 14 amino acids. V trimming: 3 bases; J trimming: 6 bases; junction bases outside the gene matches: 6. This CDR3 reads CASSPSGSRREQYF. CDR3 nucleotide sequence: TGTGCCAGCTCACCTAGCGGGAGTCGCCGCGAGCAGTACTTC. The full variable domain, with the rest looked up from reference TRBV18 and TRBJ2-7, is NAGVMQNPRHLVRRRGQEARLRCSPMKGHSHVYWYRQLPEEGLKFMVYLQKENIIDESGMPKERFSAEFPKEGPSILRIQQVVRGDSAAYFCASSPSGSRREQYFGPGTRLTVT.

The chain joins TRBV6-1 to TRBJ1-4; D is possibly TRBD1 (5 bases). Trimming left V 1 base short and J 8 bases short, with 11 bases between. Germline lookup yields CDR1 MNHNS and CDR2 SASEGT. The CDR3 sequence is 14 residues long. The CDR3 nucleotides are TGTGCCAGCAGTGAAGTACGGGACCTCGAAAAACTGTTTTTT. This sequence encodes CASSEVRDLEKLFF.

This clone has at least ten counts. V is TRBV18 and J is TRBJ2-2, with D possibly being TRBD1 (6 bases). Germline V CDR1 and CDR2: KGHSH, LQKENI. The V end lost 7 bases, the J end lost 2 bases, and 11 bases lay between the germline ends. The CDR3 loop spans 14 amino acids. The CDR3 here is CASCTTGNTGELFF. Here the CDR3 DNA reads TGTGCCAGCTGTACGACAGGAAACACCGGGGAGCTGTTTTTT.

The chain has TRBV5-5 and TRBJ2-5; possibly TRBD1 for D (5 bases). This CDR3 is 11 amino acids long. Deletions cut 4 bases from V and 5 bases from J, with 6 bases between. Germline-derived CDR1 and CDR2 are SGHKS and YYEKEE (reference sequence). The CDR3 DNA sequence: TGTGCCAGCAGCAGGGGCGAGACCCAGTACTTC. Its protein is CASSRGETQYF. Combining the CDR3 with reference TRBV5-5 and TRBJ2-5 gives the whole variable domain DAGVTQSPTHLIKTRGQQVTLRCSPISGHKSVSWYQQVLGQGPQFIFQYYEKEERGRGNFPDRFSARQFPNYSSELNVNALLLGDSALYLCASSRGETQYFGPGTRLLVL.

The V gene is TRBV2, the J gene TRBJ2-5; 11 positions match TRBD2. The J call may be wrong; the DNA end is better matched by TRBJ2-7. Germline-derived CDR1 and CDR2 are SNHLY and FYNNEI. The CDR3 sequence is 16 residues long. The CDR3 DNA follows: TGTGCCAGCAGTGATACTAGCGGGAGCATCCACTACGAGCAGTACTTC. This translates into CASSDTSGSIHYEQYF.

The chain employs TRBV7-3 and TRBJ2-1; 12 positions match TRBD2. Germline trimming cut 5 bases from V and 5 bases from J; bases unmatched to any gene: 4. CDR1 and CDR2 (germline): SGHTA, FQGTGA. This CDR3 region has 15 residues. The CDR3 loop reads CASSPRLAGDNEQFF. The CDR3 DNA reads TGTGCCAGCAGCCCTAGACTAGCGGGAGACAATGAGCAGTTCTTC.

The table lists this clone with many counts. DNA for the CDR3: TGTGCCAGCAGTTTCGGCGGGGCCGGCTATGGCTACACCTTC. This gives the protein CASSFGGAGYGYTF. The rearrangement uses TRBV28 and TRBJ1-2, with D tentatively TRBD1 (5 bases). Germline CDR1 MDHEN, CDR2 SYDVKM. This CDR3 region has 14 residues. Deletions cut 3 bases from V and 4 bases from J, with 12 bases between.

The chain employs TRBV28 and TRBJ2-5, with 7 positions matching TRBD2. V lost 6 bases to trimming and J lost 3 bases; unmatched junction nucleotides: 13. CDR3 length: 16 amino acids. In germline, CDR1 is MDHEN, CDR2 SYDVKM. CDR3 sequence reads: CASRLGREALKETQYF. CDR3 in DNA: TGTGCCAGCAGGCTCGGCCGGGAGGCCCTAAAAGAGACCCAGTACTTC.

The chain combines TRBV5-4 with TRBJ2-2; D not certain. The germline V gene has CDR1 SGHNT and CDR2 YYREEE (reference sequence). The CDR3 covers 16 residues. V lost 0 bases and J lost 0, with 9 bases in between. The CDR3 DNA is TGTGCCAGCAGCTTGGTTCGCAGATCGAACACCGGGGAGCTGTTTTTT. Translating it yields CASSLVRRSNTGELFF.

The chain employs TRBV5-6 and TRBJ1-1; 10 nucleotides agree with TRBD1. V dropped 0 bases and J dropped 5; count of bases not matched to a gene: 4. CDR3 size: 15 residues. Looked up from germline, CDR1 is SGHDT and CDR2 is YYEEEE. As DNA, the CDR3 is TGTGCCAGCAGCTTGGTGGACAGGGGGTTGACTGAAGCTTTCTTT. Protein product: CASSLVDRGLTEAFF. The full variable domain, completed using reference TRBV5-6 and TRBJ1-1, is DAGVTQSPTHLIKTRGQQVTLRCSPKSGHDTVSWYQQALGQGPQFIFQYYEEEERQRGNFPDRFSGHQFPNYSSELNVNALLLGDSALYLCASSLVDRGLTEAFFGQGTRLTVV.